This TCR beta chain was captured in a study of T cell repertoires in cytomegalovirus infection. About the research overall: Indications came from public TCR beta signatures; they pointed to CMV infection and to a matching HLA type. Study results and limitations: CMV carriers having the relevant HLA were flagged by cumulative public TCR beta family frequency. Clonotype analysis showed dominance of the ex vivo response by HLA-C-restricted CMV-specific TCR beta clonotypes.

On this clonotype itself: Its target is unknown.

TCRdb re-derived calls from the reads in MiXCR, one entry per CDR3 protein. Found here are approximately 260,000 distinct CDR3 sequences, 15% to 20% of them singletons; the top ten hold around 47%. The sample consisted of CD8+ T cells from PBMCs. The clonotype was recovered from a human donor in good health (CMV status not recorded). Some clones in this sample may be carry-over from other donors' samples.

The CDR3 reads CSVVEQPRGPDTQYF. In nucleotides, the CDR3 is TGCAGCGTTGTGGAACAGCCTAGGGGGCCAGATACGCAGTATTTT. The chain combines TRBV29-1 with TRBJ2-3; TRBD1 matches 7 bases. With V trimmed by 4 bases and J by 4 bases, 11 bases remained unmatched. The CDR3 covers 15 residues. CDR1 and CDR2 (germline): SQVTM, ANQGSEA.